The source of this TCR beta chain is a study of CD8 T cells in ankylosing spondylitis. Findings of the study overall: Reactive arthritis synovial fluid and blood previously showed some of these motif variants. Apparently characteristic of ankylosing spondylitis blood was a TCR beta motif (under ten highly homologous variants). Clones linked with disease were CD8+ and fairly uncommon in the peripheral blood. Enrichment of disease-linked clones was reportedly significant in matched ankylosing spondylitis synovial fluid.

This clonotype was recorded many times. Its antigen remains unknown. Libraries for TCR beta were made by quantitative 5'-RACE with molecular barcodes. TCRdb re-analysed the 5' RACE reads in MiXCR, keeping a single row per CDR3 protein. This table holds 350,000 or so distinct CDR3 sequences, approximately 8% found once. This CDR3 region has 16 residues. After removal of 1 base from V and 4 bases from J, the junction contained 7 bases not matched to a gene. CDR1 is SQVTM and CDR2 is ANQGSEA in the germline V gene. The rearrangement uses TRBV29-1 and TRBJ2-1; 10 bases map to TRBD2. The sample comprised blood, either unsorted or a sorted T cell fraction (not recorded which). This clonotype originated in a male donor with ankylosing spondylitis. CDR3 nucleotide sequence: TGCAGCGTTGAAGGTCAGCGGGAGGGGGTGTACAATGAGCAGTTCTTC. Translation: CSVEGQREGVYNEQFF.